This passage covers 5 T cell receptor beta chains from one sample sequenced in a study of OX40 agonist ivuxolimab in advanced cancers. Libraries were built with the immunoSEQ multiplex PCR assay. TCRdb took this table from immuneACCESS and kept in-frame rearrangements with V and J called. Such tables lack part of the clones; where checked against another copy, unresolved V genes explain under half of the gap, and the rest is unexplained. The sample data list tens of thousands of clones, and around nine tenths of these were observed just once. The ten largest account for about 12% of the sample. The sequencing used CD4+ or CD8+ T cells sorted from blood, collected in a trial of the OX40 agonist ivuxolimab. All receptors derive from an adult with an advanced solid tumor such as melanoma, head and neck, liver or kidney cancer.

The rearrangement uses TRBV5-1 and TRBJ2-7; the D gene is possibly TRBD2 (5 bases). V was clipped by 4 bases and J by 3 bases, with 11 bases between them. Per germline, CDR1 SGHRS and CDR2 YFSETQ. The CDR3 extends over 13 amino acids. CDR3 nucleotides: TGCGCCAGCAGCCTCGGGGATGACTACGAGCAGTACTTC. It encodes CASSLGDDYEQYF.

This clone was observed a few times. J is TRBJ2-7 and V is TRBV2; possibly TRBD1 for D (5 bases). This CDR3 region has 13 residues. CDR1 SNHLY and CDR2 FYNNEI come from the germline V gene. Trimming took 5 bases from V and 3 from J, leaving 11 bases between them. The CDR3: CASSFGHLYEQYF. The CDR3 bases are TGTGCCAGCAGTTTCGGACACCTCTACGAGCAGTACTTC.

The rearrangement joins TRBV7-8 to TRBJ1-1; D call uncertain. Germline-derived CDR1 and CDR2 are SGHVS and FQNEAQ. The CDR3 is 13 amino acids. V lost 0 bases and J lost 8, with 10 bases in between. The CDR3 bases are TGTGCCAGCAGCTTAGCGGGTCAGCCAGAAGCTTTCTTT. This encodes CASSLAGQPEAFF.

The chain couples TRBV5-4 to TRBJ1-2; maybe TRBD1 (6 bases). The CDR3 spans 14 residues. Germline CDR1 and CDR2: SGHNT and YYREEE (reference sequence). Trimming stripped 4 bases from V and 5 bases from J, with 15 bases between. CDR3 amino acids: CASSTGLMGYGYTF. The CDR3 nucleotides are TGTGCCAGCAGCACAGGGTTGATGGGGTATGGCTACACCTTC.

The rearrangement uses TRBV2 and TRBJ1-1; D call uncertain. Trimming left V 8 bases short and J 5 bases short, with 15 bases between. Per germline, CDR1 SNHLY and CDR2 FYNNEI. The CDR3 covers 13 residues. The CDR3 sequence is CASFKGFFTEAFF. CDR3 nucleotides: TGTGCCAGCTTCAAAGGGTTTTTTACTGAAGCTTTCTTT.